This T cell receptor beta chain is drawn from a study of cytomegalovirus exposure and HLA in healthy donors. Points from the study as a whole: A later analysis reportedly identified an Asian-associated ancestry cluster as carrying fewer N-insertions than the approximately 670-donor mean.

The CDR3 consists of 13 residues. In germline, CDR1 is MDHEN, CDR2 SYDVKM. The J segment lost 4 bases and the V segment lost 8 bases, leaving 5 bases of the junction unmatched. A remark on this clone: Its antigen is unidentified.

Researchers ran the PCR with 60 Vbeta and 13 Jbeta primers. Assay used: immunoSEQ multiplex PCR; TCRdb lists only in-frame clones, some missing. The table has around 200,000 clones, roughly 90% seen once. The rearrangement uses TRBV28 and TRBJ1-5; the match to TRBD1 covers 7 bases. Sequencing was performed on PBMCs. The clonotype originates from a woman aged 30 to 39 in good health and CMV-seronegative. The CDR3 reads CASQQGVNQPQHF. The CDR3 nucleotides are TGTGCCAGCCAGCAGGGGGTAAATCAGCCCCAGCATTTT. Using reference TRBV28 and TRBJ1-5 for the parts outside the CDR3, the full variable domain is DVKVTQSSRYLVKRTGEKVFLECVQDMDHENMFWYRQDPGLGLRLIYFSYDVKMKEKGDIPEGYSVSREKKERFSLILESASTNQTSMYLCASQQGVNQPQHFGDGTRLSIL.